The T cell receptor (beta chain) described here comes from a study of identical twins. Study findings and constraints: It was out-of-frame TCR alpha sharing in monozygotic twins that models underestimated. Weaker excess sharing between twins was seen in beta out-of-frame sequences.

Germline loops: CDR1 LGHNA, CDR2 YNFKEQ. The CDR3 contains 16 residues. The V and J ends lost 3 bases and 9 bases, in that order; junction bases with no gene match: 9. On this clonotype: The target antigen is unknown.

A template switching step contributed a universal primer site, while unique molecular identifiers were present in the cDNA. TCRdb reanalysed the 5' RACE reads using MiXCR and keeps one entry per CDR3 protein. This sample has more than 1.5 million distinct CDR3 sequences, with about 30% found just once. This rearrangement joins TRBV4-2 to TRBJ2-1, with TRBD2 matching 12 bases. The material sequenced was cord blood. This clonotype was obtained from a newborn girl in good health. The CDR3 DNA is TGTGCCAGCAGCCAGGGGGGACTAGCGGGTTATAGTGAGCAGTTCTTC. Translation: CASSQGGLAGYSEQFF.